Detailed here is one T cell receptor (beta chain). Its antigen has not been determined. No much larger clonotype is one base removed from it; base qualities were not supplied. From the cysteine up to the phenylalanine, the CDR3 has a length of 16 residues. Kept here is only the CDR3 DNA, which spans 48 bases and is read in frame from base 1. Trimmed from V: 4 bases; trimmed from J: 6 bases; junction bases lacking a gene match: 14. The germline V gene (reference sequence) provides CDR1 LNHDA and CDR2 SQIVND. TCRbeta CDR3 regions were amplified from genomic DNA using the immunoSEQ Assay, a bias-controlled multiplex PCR. As for how the authors treated the data: The number of nucleated cells in each sample was estimated by amplification of reference gene primers within the assay. To quantify the absolute abundance of each unique TCRbeta CDR3 rearrangement, sequence reads were collapsed and filtered. Productive Simpson clonality was computed per sample as the square root of Simpson's diversity index over productive rearrangements. TCRdb took over this immuneACCESS table, retaining in-frame rearrangements with V and J assigned. Such tables are incomplete; in checked studies, under half of the missing clones stem from an unresolved V gene, and the remainder is unexplained. The V and J calls and the clone size are those of that table, but D and trimming were determined from the DNA. For this sample the table gives around 130,000 clones, of which 65% to 85% were detected only once. The ten largest clones add up to 17% of the sample.

The entry originates in a study of blood T cell repertoires in COVID-19 (dated by TCRdb to the early 2020s). With regard to the full study: Collaborator samples came from the United States, Italy and Spain and covered acute and convalescent phases of COVID-19. The repertoires were released in a freely available public database intended as a resource for research on the immune response to SARS-CoV-2. Where HLA class I and class II types were available, the types were taken from metadata supplied by the sample provider, not from assay-based typing. A de-identified subject ID, COVID-19 status, age in years and sex were almost always included in the sample metadata. Subjects who had been exposed to COVID-19, were actively infected with it, or had recovered from it provided the deeply sampled blood TCRbeta repertoires that made up the dataset. The prospective study material was composed of cDNA or gDNA derived from T cells, B-cell-depleted T cells, or PBMCs. The samples were drawn from the first 160 participants of the ongoing ImmuneRACE study and from 1,254 subjects provided by 6 global collaborators.

Whole blood was collected in K2EDTA tubes by collaborating institutions according to the institutions' own protocols. For TCRbeta analysis, collaborator samples were shipped as frozen whole blood, as isolated PBMCs, or as DNA extracted from either sample type. The paper's findings and limits, for the study overall: Clinical and demographic metadata were provided uncurated, with the amount varying by source and participant.

The chain uses TRBV19 and TRBJ1-2, with 7 junctional bases fitting TRBD1. The sequenced material came from peripheral blood. This clonotype originated in a woman of 80 years or more with acute or convalescent COVID-19. CDR3 reads: CASSTATWSDRDGYTF. Here is the DNA: TGTGCCAGTAGTACCGCTACCTGGTCCGACAGGGATGGCTACACCTTC.